This TCR beta chain was observed in a study of T cells in Graves' hyperthyroidism and ophthalmopathy. In this sample, this clonotype turned up a few times. TCR beta CDR3 sequences were amplified from RNA transcripts. HTBI primers were the set used in a first-round RT-PCR of the TCR CDR3. TCRdb re-called the multiplex PCR reads through MiXCR, storing one row per CDR3 protein. Of 300,000 to 500,000 distinct CDR3 sequences listed, around 14% are singletons. CDR1 and CDR2 (germline): ENHRY, SYGVKD. The CDR3 extends over 14 amino acids. Trimming removed 6 bases at V and 7 bases at J, with 16 bases between. The rearrangement uses TRBV10-3 and TRBJ2-1, with TRBD2 as a possible D gene (6 bases). Sequencing was performed on blood. The receptor comes from a woman aged 25 to 45 with Graves' hyperthyroidism. CDR3 amino acids: CAIRPGLQRNEQFF. CDR3 coding DNA: TGTGCCATCAGGCCGGGACTCCAGCGGAATGAGCAGTTCTTC.